This note documents a single TCR beta chain sequence. Its antigen has not been determined. No much larger clone is present one base from it, and per-base qualities are unavailable. TCRbeta CDR3 regions were profiled by bias-controlled multiplex PCR amplification of genomic DNA with the immunoSEQ Assay. On the study's bioinformatics: The absolute abundance of each unique TCRbeta CDR3 region was quantified after sequences were collapsed and filtered. Two models were used to test differential abundance: a binomial model (Fisher-equivalent) and a beta-binomial model that adds time-dependent variance fitted from healthy donors. Clones with fewer than 5 combined templates were excluded, and clones with Benjamini-Hochberg FDR below 0.01 were called differentially abundant. In the beta-binomial model, variance was expressed as a function of the total template count across the two samples, in the form v = (b*log(k)+a)^2. The table was pulled from immuneACCESS by TCRdb, which kept in-frame rearrangements only. Such tables lose some clones; where checked, under half of the loss comes from unresolved V genes, and the rest has no known cause. V, J and clone size are those of that table, while D and trimming were read from the DNA. The table for this sample lists fewer than 80,000 clones; under 85% of them were counted only once. About 18% of the sample comes from the top ten.

The record originates from a study of identifying expanded T cells in peripheral blood (dated by TCRdb to about 2019). Some background on the complete study: Four technical replicates, made by sequencing separate aliquots from the same pool of genomic DNA, were compared pairwise. The full study reports these points: For all healthy donors, the variance in clone template counts between roughly 2-week samples rose significantly as total template count increased. The binomial model flagged around 1.2 differentially abundant clones between technical replicates but about 16.4 over about 2 weeks and about 19 over roughly 4 weeks. The authors expected that biological variance in healthy repertoires might rise further over much longer intervals, such as months to years. Across all healthy-donor time intervals, the beta-binomial model significantly lowered both the number of clones called differentially abundant and the false-positive rate.

CDR1 SGHAT and CDR2 FQNNGV were looked up in the germline V gene. From the cysteine through the phenylalanine, the CDR3 covers 15 amino acids. Only CDR3 DNA remains: 45 bases, in frame from the first base. Trimming removed 5 bases from V and 1 base from J, leaving 12 bases between the germline ends. During the collection period, no infections or other immune events were recorded for the healthy donors. Time-dependent variance in a beta-binomial model of T-cell clone differential abundance was calibrated using healthy-donor blood repertoires as a training cohort. The training cohort included about ten healthy donors, of whom 3 were female and 7 were male. Donor ages ranged from about 29 to 65 years, with an average of roughly 40 years. Obtained from a commercial supplier, whole blood was collected from each healthy donor at three time points set about 2 weeks apart. For immunosequencing, genomic DNA was extracted from unsorted whole blood.

The TCR comes from a person aged 18 to 75 in good health. Recombination joined TRBV11-2 with TRBJ2-1; the D gene is not confidently resolved. Input material: blood. For the CDR3, the sequence is CASSLRQISYNEQFF. The DNA sequence is TGTGCCAGCAGCCTGCGACAAATTTCCTACAATGAGCAGTTCTTC.